A single sample gave rise to the 17 T cell receptor beta chains below, sequenced in a study of tumor and adjacent non-tumor tissue in lung cancer. This sample's RNA came from whole unsorted tissue. Distant lung tissue was collected more than 3 cm away from the tumor edge. TCRbeta libraries were built with three rounds of nested PCR, modified from ARM-PCR. TCRdb recomputed calls from the multiplex PCR reads with MiXCR, one row per CDR3 protein. The data hold around 100,000 distinct CDR3 sequences, with 50% to 70% observed a single time. Sequenced material: distant non-tumor lung tissue. The receptors here all came from a man aged 25-40 years with non-small cell lung cancer.

On this clonotype: Here the CDR3 omits its conserved ending phenylalanine or tryptophan, so a read error is the likely source. The chain employs TRBV11-2 and TRBJ2-1; TRBD2 matches 9 bases. V gave up 5 bases and J gave up 5 bases; unmatched junction bases: 10. CDR3 length: 16 amino acids. Germline CDR1 reads SGHAT; CDR2 reads FQNNGV. In DNA form, the CDR3 reads TGTGCCAGCAGCCATATCCTAGCGGGGAATGACAATGAGCAGTTCCTC. Encoded protein: CASSHILAGNDNEQFL.

This clonotype has a count of ten or more. This chain uses TRBV20-1 with TRBJ1-4; TRBD1 might be the D (6 bases). Per the germline V gene, CDR1 is DFQATT and CDR2 is SNEGSKA (reference sequence). The CDR3 contains 13 residues. With 4 bases removed from V and 6 bases from J, the gap between germline ends came to 12 bases. CDR3 nucleotides: TGCAGTGCTATACAGGGAGGTGATGAAAAACTGTTTTTT. This codes for CSAIQGGDEKLFF.

V gene TRBV5-1 combines with J gene TRBJ1-2; no definite D call. Trimming took 1 base from V and 3 from J, leaving 7 bases between them. Germline CDR1 SGHRS, CDR2 YFSETQ. This CDR3 comprises 13 residues. CDR3 loop: CASSLYGDYGYTF. CDR3 in DNA: TGCGCCAGCAGCTTGTATGGGGACTATGGCTACACCTTC.

Note on this clonotype: Being one base from a much bigger clone, this may be a read error. The gene calls are TRBV4-1 and TRBJ2-2; D is perhaps TRBD1 (6 bases). Germline assignment: CDR1 MGHRA and CDR2 YSYEKL. The CDR3 length is 16 residues. CDR3 nucleotide sequence: TGCGCCAACAGCCCGAACTCGGACAGGAACACCGGGGAGCTGTTTTTT. As protein: CANSPNSDRNTGELFF.

In the case of this clonotype: It is likely a read error, because the conserved phenylalanine at the end of the CDR3 is missing. The CDR3 DNA sequence: TGCGCCAGCAGCCGCCCGCGGGAGCTGAGTTACAATGAGCAGTTCTTA. This translates into CASSRPRELSYNEQFL. The chain joins TRBV4-1 to TRBJ2-1; 7 bases line up with TRBD2. The V and J ends lost 4 bases and 4 bases, in that order; junction bases with no gene match: 10. Per the germline V gene, CDR1 is MGHRA and CDR2 is YSYEKL. CDR3 length equals 16 residues.

This clonotype was observed many times. CDR3 amino acids: CAIRRGQGDTGELFF. The CDR3 DNA reads TGTGCCATCAGGAGGGGACAGGGGGACACCGGGGAGCTGTTTTTT. This chain connects TRBV10-3 to TRBJ2-2; 11 nucleotides match TRBD1. Unmatched junction bases numbered 3, after V lost 6 bases and J lost 3 bases. The CDR3 has 15 amino acids. Germline CDR1 ENHRY, CDR2 SYGVKD.

This clonotype occurred many times. This sequence joins TRBV6-5 and TRBJ2-3; TRBD2 matches 12 bases. In germline, CDR1 is MNHEY, CDR2 SVGAGI. V lost 10 bases, J lost 4 bases, and 6 bases stayed unmatched. The CDR3 spans 14 residues. The CDR3 DNA is TGTGCCACCAGGACTAGCGGGAACTCAGATACGCAGTATTTT. Residues: CATRTSGNSDTQYF.

This sequence joins TRBV11-1 and TRBJ2-5; no clear D gene. Trimming pared 9 bases from V and 7 bases from J, leaving 21 bases between. The V gene's germline CDR1 is SGHAT and CDR2 FQDESV (reference sequence). CDR3 length: 14 residues. Here the CDR3 reads CASSLTVTSWTQYF. The CDR3 region has the DNA TGTGCCAGTAGCCTAACGGTCACCTCATGGACCCAGTACTTC.

Notes on this clonotype: A read error may account for a junction end that differs from germline. This chain joins TRBV29-1 and TRBJ1-3; D is unclear. Germline CDR1 is SQVTM and CDR2 is ANQGSEA. The CDR3 length is 13 residues. This CDR3 reads CIAWTDSGDAIYF. As DNA, the CDR3 is TGCATCGCGTGGACTGACTCTGGAGACGCCATATACTTT.

In the case of this clonotype: The junction and the germline gene differ at one end; a read error may be behind it. V gene TRBV11-2 combines with J gene TRBJ2-3; D perhaps matches TRBD2 (7 bases). The CDR3 runs to 15 residues. Germline values: CDR1 SGHAT, CDR2 FQNNGV. This CDR3 reads CASGLLVGGQGTQYF. The CDR3 DNA reads as TGTGCCAGCGGCTTACTAGTGGGGGGGCAGGGTACGCAGTATTTT.

As concerns this clonotype: A junction boundary mismatches the germline segment, possibly from a read error. The rearrangement joins TRBV6-6 to TRBJ1-6; D uncertain. CDR1 MNHNY and CDR2 SVGAGI come from the germline V gene (reference sequence). This CDR3 region has 14 residues. The CDR3 nucleotides read TGTGCCAGCACTGCGGAACAAACTAATTCACCCCTCCACTTC. Its protein product is CASTAEQTNSPLHF.

This sequence joins TRBV5-4 and TRBJ1-2; D not resolved. V was pared by 8 bases and J by 8 bases, with 19 bases between. Per the germline V gene, CDR1 is SGHNT and CDR2 is YYREEE (reference sequence). CDR3 size: 13 residues. CDR3 nucleotide sequence: TGTGCCAGTAGTTTTACAGAGGGCGTCGGCTACACCTTC. It specifies CASSFTEGVGYTF.

Regarding this clonotype: A junction boundary mismatches the germline segment, possibly from a read error. The chain links TRBV12-3 or TRBV12-4 to TRBJ2-1, with D perhaps matching TRBD1 (6 bases). This CDR3 is 16 amino acids long. The CDR3 reads CANSGQGRGAGNEQFF. The CDR3 region has the DNA TGTGCCAACAGTGGCCAGGGCAGGGGAGCCGGCAATGAGCAGTTCTTC.

This clonotype appeared a few times. This clone may be a read error of a much larger clone one base away. This chain joins TRBV6-5 and TRBJ2-5; D is unresolved. The V and J ends lost 8 bases and 2 bases respectively, with 9 bases between them. Looked up from germline, CDR1 is MNHEY and CDR2 is SVGAGI. The CDR3 sequence is 12 residues long. CDR3 DNA: TGTGCCAGCTGTGCCTCTCAAGAGACCCAGTACTTC. Residues: CASCASQETQYF.

Points on this clonotype: It is likely a read error, because the conserved phenylalanine at the end of the CDR3 is missing. This chain links TRBV6-2 or TRBV6-3 with TRBJ2-3; D remains ambiguous. The CDR3 spans 15 residues. CDR1 MNHEY and CDR2 SVGEGT come from the germline V gene. Here the CDR3 reads CTSSYSFSRADTQYS. DNA of the CDR3: TGTACCAGCAGTTACTCGTTCTCCAGAGCAGATACGCAGTATTCT.

A note on this clonotype: One end of the junction varies from germline; a read error may be responsible. This sequence joins TRBV11-2 and TRBJ1-2; D remains unclear. CDR3 length equals 13 residues. In germline, CDR1 is SGHAT, CDR2 FQNNGV. For the CDR3, the DNA is TGTGCCAGCAGTTCCATAGCTAACTATGGCTACGCCTTC. Its protein is CASSSIANYGYAF. Variable domain in full (rest from reference TRBV11-2 and TRBJ1-2): EAGVAQSPRYKIIEKRQSVAFWCNPISGHATLYWYQQILGQGPKLLIQFQNNGVVDDSQLPKDRFSAERLKGVDSTLKIQPAKLEDSAVYLCASSSIANYGYAFGSGTRLTVV.

The chain carries TRBV24-1 and TRBJ2-1, with TRBD2 matching over 7 bases. This CDR3 contains 13 residues. Germline V gives CDR1 KGHDR, CDR2 SFDVKD. V gave up 4 bases and J gave up 6 bases; unmatched junction bases: 2. The chain's CDR3 is CATSDRGVNEQFF. The CDR3 DNA sequence: TGTGCCACCAGTGACCGGGGGGTCAATGAGCAGTTCTTC.